Below, one T cell receptor beta chain is given with its context. The record originates from a study of cytomegalovirus exposure and HLA in healthy donors. The PCR had 60 Vbeta and 13 Jbeta primers. TCRdb's table, derived via immunoSEQ multiplex PCR, lists solely in-frame clones and lacks some. The sample holds around 140,000 clones, approximately 80% seen once. This CDR3 spans 13 amino acids. The ends were cut back, 1 base at V and 6 bases at J, with 7 bases in the middle. Germline V gene lookup returns CDR1 SGHNT and CDR2 YENEEA. The TCR originated in a woman between 40 and 50 years old in good health and CMV-seronegative. The genes are TRBV11-3 and TRBJ2-1, with D hard to call. Specimen: PBMCs. CDR3 coding DNA: TGTGCCAGCAGCTTAGGGCCAATCAATGAGCAGTTCTTC. This sequence encodes CASSLGPINEQFF.